This TCR beta chain is from a study of breast tumors, draining lymph nodes, adjacent tissues. Overall study results and limits: Luminal-like breast cancer showed significantly greater tumor-nontumor repertoire similarity than basal-like breast cancer did. Tumors had less TCR diversity than lymph nodes, more than nontumor tissue.

The CDR3 has 16 amino acids. Per germline, CDR1 LNHDA and CDR2 SQIVND (reference sequence). The V end was cut by 3 bases, the J end by 1 base, with 14 bases between. Many counts were recorded for this clonotype. What it recognizes is unknown. Samples came from axillary lymph nodes draining the breast cancer. From the multiplex PCR reads, TCRdb called clonotypes with MiXCR, one entry per CDR3 protein. The sample records 270,000 or so distinct CDR3 sequences, around 30% being singletons. The TCR comes from a female donor with breast cancer. Some clones in this sample may be carry-over from other donors' samples. The J gene is TRBJ2-3, the V gene TRBV19, with D possibly being TRBD1 or TRBD2 (5 bases each). Sequenced material: axillary lymph node tissue. The CDR3 sequence: CASSIGAAGGTDTQYF. The CDR3 DNA is TGTGCCAGTAGTATTGGGGCAGCCGGGGGCACAGATACGCAGTATTTT.